Listed here are 14 T cell receptor beta chains from one sample, sequenced in a study of blood T cell repertoires in COVID-19. Data came from immunoSEQ multiplex PCR; TCRdb stores just in-frame clones and leaves some out. The sample includes fewer than 650,000 clones, 85% to 90% of them seen just once. Input material: peripheral blood. The receptors derive from a woman in her forties or fifties with COVID-19, enrolled during active disease.

The CDR3 coding sequence is TGTGCCAGCAGCTTACTTTTAGGGGGGGCCCACGAGCAGTACTTC. Amino acids: CASSLLLGGAHEQYF. The chain uses TRBV7-2 and TRBJ2-7, with D possibly being TRBD2 (7 bases). Trimming took off 2 bases at V and 5 bases at J, with 16 bases between the two ends. CDR3 size: 15 residues. CDR1 and CDR2 from the germline V gene are SGHTA and FQGNSA.

This chain connects TRBV20-1 to TRBJ1-2; D is ambiguous. The germline CDR1 and CDR2 sequences are DFQATT and SNEGSKA (reference sequence). This CDR3 contains 10 residues. CDR3 nucleotides: TGCAGCGCCAATTCTGGCGGCTACACCTTC. Translated, it gives CSANSGGYTF.

This rearrangement joins TRBV2 to TRBJ1-6, with D possibly TRBD1 on 5 matching bases. Between the trimmed V and J ends, which lost 11 bases and 2 bases, there was a span of 10 bases. The CDR3 is 13 residues long. Germline CDR1 is SNHLY and CDR2 is FYNNEI. Here the CDR3 reads CAGQGTYNSPLHF. CDR3 in DNA: TGTGCCGGGCAGGGCACCTATAATTCACCCCTCCACTTT.

This clone has only one observation. J is TRBJ1-5 and V is TRBV6-6; 7 bases are shared with TRBD1. The V gene's germline CDR1 is MNHNY and CDR2 SVGAGI (reference sequence). V dropped 5 bases and J dropped 2; count of bases not matched to a gene: 9. The CDR3 loop spans 16 amino acids. The chain's CDR3 is CASSPGQVRGNQPQHF. The CDR3 DNA follows: TGTGCCAGCAGTCCAGGACAGGTCCGGGGCAATCAGCCCCAGCATTTT.

The chain carries TRBV6-5 and TRBJ2-2; no clear D gene. Looked up from germline, CDR1 is MNHEY and CDR2 is SVGAGI. V was shortened by 8 bases and J by 5 bases, with 15 bases between the two germline ends. The CDR3 extends over 14 amino acids. The DNA for the CDR3 is TGTGCCAGCTACTTCTCCGGGTTGACCGGGGAGCTGTTTTTT. Its translation: CASYFSGLTGELFF.

The chain recombines TRBV5-1 with TRBJ1-2, with D possibly being TRBD1 (6 bases). Germline V lookup: CDR1 SGHRS, CDR2 YFSETQ. V lost 1 base and J lost 0, with 16 bases in between. The CDR3 covers 17 residues. In nucleotides, the CDR3 is TGCGCCAGCAGCTTGAGCTCAGGGGCGCGAACTAACTATGGCTACACCTTC. This codes for CASSLSSGARTNYGYTF.

This chain connects TRBV2 to TRBJ2-1; TRBD2 is a possible D gene (6 bases). The CDR3 has 16 residues. Deletions cut 1 base from V and 4 bases from J, with 14 bases between. Per the germline V gene, CDR1 is SNHLY and CDR2 is FYNNEI. The CDR3: CASSEVGGATYNEQFF. The CDR3 nucleotides read TGTGCCAGCAGTGAAGTAGGCGGGGCCACATACAATGAGCAGTTCTTC.

The chain joins TRBV4-2 to TRBJ2-6; perhaps TRBD1 as D (6 bases). This CDR3 contains 15 residues. Between the trimmed V and J ends, which lost 6 bases and 1 base, there was a span of 10 bases. Germline CDR1 LGHNA, CDR2 YNFKEQ. The CDR3, as DNA: TGTGCCAGCAGTCCCACAGGGTCTGGGGCCAACGTCCTGACTTTC. Its translation: CASSPTGSGANVLTF.

This chain joins TRBV3-1 (or the pseudogene TRBV3-2) and TRBJ2-7; D gene ambiguous. Looked up from germline, CDR1 is LGHDT and CDR2 is YNNKEL (reference sequence). Trimming took off 4 bases at V and 1 base at J, with 11 bases between the two ends. This CDR3 has 14 residues. The CDR3 DNA is TGTGCCAGCAGCCCCAGACACACATCCTACGAGCAGTACTTC. Its translation: CASSPRHTSYEQYF.

This clone was seen a single time. The rearrangement links TRBV11-2 to TRBJ2-7, with TRBD1 matching over 8 bases. This CDR3 is 13 amino acids long. J was trimmed by 7 bases and V by 0 bases; bases with no gene match: 2. Germline lookup yields CDR1 SGHAT and CDR2 FQNNGV. In DNA, the CDR3 is TGTGCCAGCAGCTTAGACAGGGGGCGGGAGCAGTACTTC. The encoded protein is CASSLDRGREQYF. Variable domain in full (rest from reference TRBV11-2 and TRBJ2-7): EAGVAQSPRYKIIEKRQSVAFWCNPISGHATLYWYQQILGQGPKLLIQFQNNGVVDDSQLPKDRFSAERLKGVDSTLKIQPAKLEDSAVYLCASSLDRGREQYFGPGTRLTVT.

This chain joins TRBV2 and TRBJ1-4, with 12 bases identical to TRBD1. Germline CDR1 SNHLY, CDR2 FYNNEI. Trimming at V came to 6 bases and at J to 7 bases, leaving 15 bases not matched to a gene. The length of the CDR3 is 18 residues. CDR3 sequence (DNA): TGTGCCAGCAGCGCACGGGGACAGGGGGCGGATTTAGTTGAAAAACTGTTTTTT. Translating it yields CASSARGQGADLVEKLFF.

V usage is TRBV30 and J usage is TRBJ1-5, with a tentative D call TRBD1 (6 bases). The germline gives CDR1 GTSNPN, CDR2 SVGIG (reference sequence). The V and J ends lost 4 bases and 3 bases respectively, with 10 bases between them. The CDR3 has 13 residues. CDR3 in amino acids: CAWTGQSNQPQHF. As DNA, the CDR3 is TGTGCCTGGACCGGACAGTCCAATCAGCCCCAGCATTTT.

The rearrangement uses TRBV4-1 and TRBJ1-5; D not certain. This CDR3 has 15 amino acids. Germline V lookup: CDR1 MGHRA, CDR2 YSYEKL. Trimming took off 0 bases at V and 4 bases at J, with 10 bases between the two ends. This CDR3 reads CASSQEATQNQPQHF. CDR3 DNA sequence: TGCGCCAGCAGCCAAGAGGCCACGCAAAATCAGCCCCAGCATTTT.

This sequence joins TRBV11-2 and TRBJ2-7; tentative D call: TRBD2 (6 bases). The V end was cut by 11 bases, the J end by 2 bases, with 10 bases between. This CDR3 comprises 11 residues. The germline gives CDR1 SGHAT, CDR2 FQNNGV. The CDR3 reads CACRRAYEQYF. The CDR3, as DNA: TGTGCCTGTCGGAGGGCCTACGAGCAGTACTTC.